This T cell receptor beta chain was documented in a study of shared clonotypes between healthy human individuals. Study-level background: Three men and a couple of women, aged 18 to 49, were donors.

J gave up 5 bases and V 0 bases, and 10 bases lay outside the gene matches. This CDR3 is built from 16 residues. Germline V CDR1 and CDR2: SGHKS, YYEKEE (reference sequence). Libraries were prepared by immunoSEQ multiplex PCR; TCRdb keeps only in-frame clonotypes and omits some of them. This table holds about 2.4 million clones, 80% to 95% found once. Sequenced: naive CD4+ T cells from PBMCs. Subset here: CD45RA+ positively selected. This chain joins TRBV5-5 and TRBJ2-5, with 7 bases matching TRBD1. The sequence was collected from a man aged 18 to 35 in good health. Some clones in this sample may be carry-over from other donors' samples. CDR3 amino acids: CASSLAGTARGETQYF. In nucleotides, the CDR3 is TGTGCCAGCAGCTTGGCCGGGACGGCCAGGGGGGAGACCCAGTACTTC.